Sequencing of this TCR beta chain was carried out in a study of T cells of healthy individuals. This clonotype showed up just a few times. The CDR3 runs to 14 residues. CDR1 is SGHAT, CDR2 FQNNGV, per germline. V was clipped by 5 bases and J by 5 bases; unmatched bases: 5. TCRdb re-called the 5' RACE reads through MiXCR, storing one row per CDR3 protein. This table holds some 100,000 distinct CDR3 sequences, roughly 18% found once. The clonotype originates from a human donor in good health. The rearrangement uses TRBV11-2 and TRBJ1-4, with 7 bases matching TRBD1. DNA for the CDR3: TGTGCCAGCAGCGCCGACAGGGTGAATGAAAAACTGTTTTTT. Translating it yields CASSADRVNEKLFF.